Following are 6 T cell receptor beta chains from one sample sequenced in a study of shared clonotypes between healthy human individuals. Terminally differentiated effector memory CD45RA+ cells were excluded by CCR7 positive selection of CD45RO-negative cells. The method was immunoSEQ multiplex PCR; TCRdb's version includes in-frame clones alone and lacks a portion of them. The sample lists 650,000 to 800,000 clones; 90% to 95% were seen once. The specimen sequenced was naive CD8+ T cells sorted from blood. The receptors stem from a man aged 25-40 years in good health.

The chain links TRBV29-1 to TRBJ2-5; D ambiguous. In germline, CDR1 is SQVTM, CDR2 ANQGSEA. This CDR3 is 10 amino acids long. Deletions cut 3 bases from V and 1 base from J, with 0 bases between. The CDR3 reads CSVDQETQYF. The CDR3 DNA reads TGCAGCGTTGACCAAGAGACCCAGTACTTC.

This chain joins TRBV5-4 and TRBJ2-5, with D maybe TRBD1 (5 bases). This CDR3 comprises 13 residues. The V end lost 2 bases, the J end lost 3 bases, and 8 bases lay between the germline ends. Germline CDR1 is SGHNT and CDR2 is YYREEE (reference sequence). This CDR3 reads CASSFWGEETQYF. In DNA form, the CDR3 reads TGTGCCAGCAGCTTCTGGGGCGAAGAGACCCAGTACTTC.

The rearrangement links TRBV7-9 to TRBJ2-3; D might be TRBD2 (5 bases). Germline loops: CDR1 SEHNR, CDR2 FQNEAQ (reference sequence). V was clipped by 5 bases and J by 2 bases, with 17 bases between them. The CDR3 totals 16 residues. The DNA for the CDR3 is TGTGCCAGCAGCCCAAAGAGCGGTGAACCCACAGATACGCAGTATTTT. Translated, it gives CASSPKSGEPTDTQYF.

This chain joins TRBV10-3 and TRBJ2-1, with 9 bases identical to TRBD1. The CDR3 totals 18 residues. The germline V gene encodes CDR1 ENHRY and CDR2 SYGVKD. V lost 11 bases to trimming and J lost 4 bases; unmatched junction nucleotides: 21. The CDR3 DNA reads TGTGCCGCCGGTGGCGGGACAGGGCATTCTAACCTGTACAATGAGCAGTTCTTC. Its translation is CAAGGGTGHSNLYNEQFF.

This clone was seen just once. The chain combines TRBV10-2 with TRBJ2-2, with a possible D match to TRBD1 (5 bases). The germline V gene encodes CDR1 WSHSY and CDR2 SAAADI. Trimming cost V 7 bases and J 5 bases, with 5 bases left between them. The CDR3 runs to 11 residues. The CDR3 nucleotides are TGCGCCAGCACAGGGACCGGGGAGCTGTTTTTT. Protein: CASTGTGELFF.

The V call is TRBV27, the J call TRBJ2-7; tentatively, D is TRBD2 (5 bases). The V end was cut by 2 bases, the J end by 2 bases, with 10 bases between. There are 14 residues in the CDR3. Germline V gives CDR1 MNHEY, CDR2 SMNVEV (reference sequence). CDR3 amino acids: CASSLGGGPYEQYF. The CDR3, as DNA: TGTGCCAGCAGTTTAGGCGGAGGCCCCTACGAGCAGTACTTC.